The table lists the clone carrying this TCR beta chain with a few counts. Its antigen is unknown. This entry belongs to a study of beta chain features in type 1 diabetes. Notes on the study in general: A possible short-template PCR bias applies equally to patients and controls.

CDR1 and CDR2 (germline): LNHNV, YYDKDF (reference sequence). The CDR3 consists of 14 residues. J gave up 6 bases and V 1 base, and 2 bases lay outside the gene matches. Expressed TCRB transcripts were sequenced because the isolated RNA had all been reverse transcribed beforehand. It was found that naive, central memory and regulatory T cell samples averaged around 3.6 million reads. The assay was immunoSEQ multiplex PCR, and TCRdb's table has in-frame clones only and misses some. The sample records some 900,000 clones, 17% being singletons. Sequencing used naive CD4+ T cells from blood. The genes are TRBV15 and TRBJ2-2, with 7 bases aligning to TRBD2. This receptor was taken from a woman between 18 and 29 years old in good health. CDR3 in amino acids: CATSRGGGAGELFF. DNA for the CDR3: TGTGCCACCAGCAGAGGCGGGGGAGCCGGGGAGCTGTTTTTT.